Given below is one TCR beta chain in context. Time point of the sample: pre-sensitization, week 0. Treatment denoted: therapeutic diphenylcyclopropenone sensitization with weekly scalp DPC. Total RNA was isolated from unfractionated whole blood. Looked up from germline, CDR1 is KGHDR and CDR2 is SFDVKD. The CDR3 extends over 15 amino acids. The V end lost 7 bases, the J end lost 3 bases, and 17 bases lay between the germline ends. Unique molecular identifiers were attached to individual cDNA molecules during library preparation. TCRdb passed the RACE reads through MiXCR, listing each CDR3 protein once. The sample has about 350,000 distinct CDR3 sequences; approximately 5% are singletons. This sample was included in a study of human T cells and chemical hapten exposure.

This chain links TRBV24-1 with TRBJ2-5; the D gene could be TRBD1 or TRBD2 (5 bases each). This material consisted of whole blood, taken in connection with sensitization to the hapten diphenylcyclopropenone (DPC). The clonotype originates from a woman aged 18-29 years with alopecia areata. Some clones in this sample may be carry-over from other donors' samples. DNA for the CDR3: TGTGCCACCAGGGCCGGAAGGGACCTAGAAGAGACCCAGTACTTC. It codes for CATRAGRDLEETQYF.